Listed here are 23 T cell receptor beta chains from one sample, sequenced in a study of OX40 agonist ivuxolimab in advanced cancers. Sequencing was performed with immunoSEQ multiplex PCR; in TCRdb, only in-frame clones are kept and a portion is missing. The data contain about 20,000 clones, about 83% of them singletons. Sequenced here: CD4+ or CD8+ T cells sorted from blood, sampled in a trial of the OX40 agonist ivuxolimab. All receptors derive from an adult with an advanced solid tumor such as melanoma, head and neck, liver or kidney cancer.

The chain recombines TRBV19 with TRBJ1-5; D is ambiguous. CDR1 and CDR2 from the germline V gene are LNHDA and SQIVND (reference sequence). This CDR3 has 12 residues. V lost 10 bases and J 6 bases, leaving 13 bases between the germline ends. The CDR3 loop reads CATQAGAQPQHF. CDR3 nucleotide sequence: TGTGCCACACAAGCGGGTGCTCAGCCCCAGCATTTT.

The genes are TRBV19 and TRBJ1-1; no firm D call. Germline CDR1 LNHDA, CDR2 SQIVND (reference sequence). Trimming took 3 bases from V and 1 from J, leaving 9 bases between them. The CDR3 is made up of 14 amino acids. This CDR3 reads CASSMGLWNTEAFF. The CDR3 nucleotides are TGTGCCAGTAGTATGGGCCTTTGGAACACTGAAGCTTTCTTT. Supplemented by reference TRBV19 and TRBJ1-1, the full variable domain reads DGGITQSPKYLFRKEGQNVTLSCEQNLNHDAMYWYRQDPGQGLRLIYYSQIVNDFQKGDIAEGYSVSREKKESFPLTVTSAQKNPTAFYLCASSMGLWNTEAFFGQGTRLTVV.

This chain joins TRBV5-1 and TRBJ2-4; D gene uncertain. Germline V gene data show CDR1 as SGHRS and CDR2 as YFSETQ. V shed 5 bases and J shed 6 bases, with 15 bases lying between them. CDR3 length equals 14 residues. CDR3 nucleotide sequence: TGCGCCAGCAGTTCGGGCCAGGAGAGAAACATTCAGTACTTC. Translation: CASSSGQERNIQYF.

V usage is TRBV11-2 and J usage is TRBJ1-1; D is undetermined. The CDR3 spans 13 residues. Looked up from germline, CDR1 is SGHAT and CDR2 is FQNNGV. The germline V and J ends were trimmed by 3 bases and 3 bases, with 8 bases remaining between them. CDR3 loop: CASSFRTDTEAFF. In nucleotides, the CDR3 is TGTGCCAGCAGCTTCCGGACGGACACTGAAGCTTTCTTT.

This clone qualifies as large. V usage is TRBV7-9 and J usage is TRBJ1-5; TRBD1 agrees at 9 bases. CDR1 is SEHNR and CDR2 is FQNEAQ in the germline V gene (reference sequence). With V trimmed by 4 bases and J by 5 bases, 6 bases remained unmatched. The CDR3 sequence is 15 residues long. The CDR3 nucleotides read TGTGCCAGCAGCTGGACAGGGGCAGGGGATCAGCCCCAGCATTTT. Its protein is CASSWTGAGDQPQHF.

This chain connects TRBV5-6 to TRBJ1-5, with 11 bases identical to TRBD1. CDR3 size: 15 residues. The germline CDR1 and CDR2 sequences are SGHDT and YYEEEE. With V trimmed by 1 base and J by 6 bases, 3 bases remained unmatched. CDR3: CASSLSDRGRQPQHF. The CDR3 nucleotides read TGTGCCAGCAGCTTGTCGGACAGGGGGCGTCAGCCCCAGCATTTT.

V usage is TRBV13 and J usage is TRBJ1-1, with 7 bases matching TRBD1. This CDR3 is 13 amino acids long. The ends lost 5 bases at V and 9 bases at J; junction bases unmatched: 9. Germline CDR1 reads PRHDT; CDR2 reads FYEKMQ (reference sequence). This CDR3 reads CASSGADRRKAFF. The CDR3 DNA reads as TGTGCCAGCAGCGGCGCGGACAGGCGGAAAGCTTTCTTT.

The gene calls are TRBV11-2 and TRBJ2-3, with TRBD1 matching 11 bases. The CDR3 sequence is 15 residues long. J gave up 4 bases and V 3 bases, and 3 bases lay outside the gene matches. Germline CDR1 and CDR2: SGHAT and FQNNGV. The chain's CDR3 is CASSLGDRGADTQYF. The CDR3, as DNA: TGTGCCAGCAGCTTGGGGGACAGGGGGGCAGATACGCAGTATTTT.

This clone was seen a few times. Since a far larger clone is one base different, this is likely a read error. Other DNA sequences of this sample code for an identical CDR3. V and J are TRBV5-4 and TRBJ2-1; TRBD2 agrees at 9 bases. Trimming at V came to 4 bases and at J to 2 bases, leaving 4 bases not matched to a gene. The CDR3 is made up of 15 amino acids. Germline V gene data show CDR1 as SGHNT and CDR2 as YYREEE (reference sequence). This chain's CDR3 is CASSQERGAYNEQFF. CDR3 bases: TGTGCCAGCAGCCAAGAGCGGGGGGCCTACAATGAGCAGTTCTTC. The full variable domain, its missing parts supplied by reference TRBV5-4 and TRBJ2-1, is ETGVTQSPTHLIKTRGQQVTLRCSSQSGHNTVSWYQQALGQGPQFIFQYYREEENGRGNFPPRFSGLQFPNYSSELNVNALELDDSALYLCASSQERGAYNEQFFGPGTRLTVL.

CDR3 bases: TGTGCCAGCAGTTATATGGGGAGCACTGAAGCTTTCTTT. It specifies CASSYMGSTEAFF. V is TRBV6-6 and J is TRBJ1-1; D gene unclear. CDR1 and CDR2 from the germline V gene are MNHNY and SVGAGI (reference sequence). This CDR3 spans 13 amino acids. Deletions cut 3 bases from V and 4 bases from J, with 9 bases between.

The chain couples TRBV7-3 to TRBJ1-1, with D uncertain. In germline, CDR1 is SGHTA, CDR2 FQGTGA. The CDR3 length is 13 residues. Trimming removed 1 base at V and 5 bases at J, with 8 bases between. CDR3: CASSLRGQTEAFF. CDR3 DNA: TGTGCCAGCAGCTTAAGGGGTCAGACTGAAGCTTTCTTT.

The chain combines TRBV29-1 with TRBJ2-2; TRBD1 is a possible D gene (5 bases). V was shortened by 7 bases and J by 0 bases, with 15 bases between the two germline ends. CDR1 and CDR2 (germline): SQVTM, ANQGSEA. The CDR3 is 15 residues long. In DNA form, the CDR3 reads TGCAGCGGTTCGACAGATACGCCGAACACCGGGGAGCTGTTTTTT. Protein: CSGSTDTPNTGELFF.

In its sample, this clone was seen once. In DNA form, the CDR3 reads TGTGCCAGCAGTCCCACCCCTCAGGACACCGAGGCAGGTAGCAATCAGCCCCAGCATTTT. This sequence encodes CASSPTPQDTEAGSNQPQHF. V is TRBV5-5 and J is TRBJ1-5, with a tentative D call TRBD1 (5 bases). The CDR3 covers 20 residues. CDR1 SGHKS and CDR2 YYEKEE come from the germline V gene (reference sequence). Trimming stripped 5 bases from V and 0 bases from J, with 27 bases between.

The chain links TRBV11-2 to TRBJ2-2; TRBD2 agrees at 10 bases. Germline lookup yields CDR1 SGHAT and CDR2 FQNNGV. V lost 6 bases and J lost 6; bases outside the gene matches: 7. This CDR3 spans 15 amino acids. The CDR3 DNA follows: TGTGCCAGCAGATTTAGCGGGGGGCCGTCCGGGGAGCTGTTTTTT. It encodes CASRFSGGPSGELFF.

The V gene is TRBV5-4, the J gene TRBJ1-1, with 7 bases lining up with TRBD1. With V trimmed by 0 bases and J by 7 bases, 0 bases remained unmatched. The CDR3 covers 12 residues. CDR1 and CDR2 (germline): SGHNT, YYREEE (reference sequence). Written as DNA, the CDR3 is TGTGCCAGCAGCTTGGGACAGGGTGAAGCTTTCTTT. Translating gives CASSLGQGEAFF. The whole variable domain, remainder taken from reference TRBV5-4 and TRBJ1-1, is ETGVTQSPTHLIKTRGQQVTLRCSSQSGHNTVSWYQQALGQGPQFIFQYYREEENGRGNFPPRFSGLQFPNYSSELNVNALELDDSALYLCASSLGQGEAFFGQGTRLTVV.

The gene calls are TRBV19 and TRBJ2-7; no reliable D call. The germline V gene encodes CDR1 LNHDA and CDR2 SQIVND (reference sequence). The CDR3 contains 13 residues. Trimming shortened V by 10 bases and J by 3 bases, and 16 bases separated the two germline ends. The chain's CDR3 is CATAEKPYYEQYF. The CDR3 nucleotides read TGTGCCACCGCGGAGAAACCTTACTACGAGCAGTACTTC.

This rearrangement joins TRBV18 to TRBJ1-3; TRBD1 aligns across 7 bases. CDR3 length: 16 amino acids. From germline, CDR1 is KGHSH and CDR2 LQKENI. Germline trimming cut 2 bases from V and 1 base from J; bases unmatched to any gene: 5. Here the CDR3 DNA reads TGTGCCAGCTCACCAAACAGGGGAGCGTCTGGAAACACCATATATTTT. This sequence encodes CASSPNRGASGNTIYF. The full variable domain, its missing parts supplied by reference TRBV18 and TRBJ1-3, is NAGVMQNPRHLVRRRGQEARLRCSPMKGHSHVYWYRQLPEEGLKFMVYLQKENIIDESGMPKERFSAEFPKEGPSILRIQQVVRGDSAAYFCASSPNRGASGNTIYFGEGSWLTVV.

The V gene is TRBV28, the J gene TRBJ1-2; a weak D match, TRBD1 (5 bases). The CDR3 runs to 13 residues. Per germline, CDR1 MDHEN and CDR2 SYDVKM. V was cut by 3 bases and J by 8 bases, with 13 bases left in between. The CDR3 loop is CASSLGGTRGYTF. The DNA of the CDR3 is TGTGCCAGCAGTTTGGGGGGGACTAGGGGCTACACCTTC.

This rearrangement joins TRBV7-2 to TRBJ1-2; tentative D call: TRBD1 (5 bases). Germline CDR1 and CDR2: SGHTA and FQGNSA. The CDR3 loop spans 14 amino acids. Trimming shortened V by 7 bases and J by 8 bases, and 20 bases separated the two germline ends. The CDR3 DNA is TGTGCCAGCACCTGGGGGGTGGGGGACTTCGGCTACACCTTC. Translated, it gives CASTWGVGDFGYTF.

The genes are TRBV13 and TRBJ1-2, with TRBD1 matching over 7 bases. Germline CDR1 is PRHDT and CDR2 is FYEKMQ (reference sequence). J gave up 4 bases and V 4 bases, and 3 bases lay outside the gene matches. CDR3 size: 13 residues. DNA of the CDR3: TGTGCCAGCAGCTCCCAGGGGGGCTATGGCTACACCTTC. It is translated as CASSSQGGYGYTF. Full variable domain (rest looked up from reference TRBV13 and TRBJ1-2): AAGVIQSPRHLIKEKRETATLKCYPIPRHDTVYWYQQGPGQDPQFLISFYEKMQSDKGSIPDRFSAQQFSDYHSELNMSSLELGDSALYFCASSSQGGYGYTFGSGTRLTVV.

The chain carries TRBV9 and TRBJ2-7, with TRBD1 identical over 10 bases. The CDR3 has 16 amino acids. Germline values: CDR1 SGDLS, CDR2 YYNGEE. V shed 3 bases and J 2 bases; nucleotides not matched to a gene: 8. The CDR3 coding sequence is TGTGCCAGCAGCGACCACTCCGGGACAGGGGCCTACGAGCAGTACTTC. Protein sequence: CASSDHSGTGAYEQYF.

The chain employs TRBV4-1 and TRBJ1-2; perhaps TRBD1 as D (6 bases). The V end lost 0 bases, the J end lost 4 bases, and 15 bases lay between the germline ends. Germline assignment: CDR1 MGHRA and CDR2 YSYEKL. The CDR3 has 16 residues. CDR3 protein: CASSQELGGLGYGYTF. CDR3 sequence (DNA): TGCGCCAGCAGCCAAGAGCTGGGGGGGCTCGGCTATGGCTACACCTTC.

This rearrangement joins TRBV14 to TRBJ2-2, with D unclear. CDR3 size: 13 residues. Germline CDR1 SGHDN, CDR2 FVKESK. Trimming pared 4 bases from V and 11 bases from J, leaving 14 bases between. The CDR3 is CASSLIIGRELFF. The DNA for the CDR3 is TGTGCCAGCAGCCTGATTATTGGTCGCGAGCTGTTTTTT.